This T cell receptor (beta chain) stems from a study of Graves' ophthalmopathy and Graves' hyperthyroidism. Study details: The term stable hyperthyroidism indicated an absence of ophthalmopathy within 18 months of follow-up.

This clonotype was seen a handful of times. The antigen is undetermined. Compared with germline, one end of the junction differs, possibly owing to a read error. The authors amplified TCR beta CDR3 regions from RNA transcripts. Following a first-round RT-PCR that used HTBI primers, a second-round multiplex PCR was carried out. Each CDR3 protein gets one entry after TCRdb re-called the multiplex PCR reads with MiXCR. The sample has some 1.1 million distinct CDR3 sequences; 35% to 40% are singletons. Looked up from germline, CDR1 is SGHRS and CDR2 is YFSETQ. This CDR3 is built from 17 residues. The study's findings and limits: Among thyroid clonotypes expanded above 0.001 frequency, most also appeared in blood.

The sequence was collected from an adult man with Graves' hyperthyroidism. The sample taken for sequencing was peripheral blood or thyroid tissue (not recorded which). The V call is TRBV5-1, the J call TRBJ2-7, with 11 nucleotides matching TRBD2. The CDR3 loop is CASGLLGTSGAAYEQYF. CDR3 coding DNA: TGCGCCAGCGGCTTGTTGGGGACTAGCGGTGCAGCCTACGAGCAGTACTTC.